This TCR beta chain was documented in a study of cytomegalovirus exposure and HLA in healthy donors. The PCR made use of 60 Vbeta and 13 Jbeta primers. The protocol was immunoSEQ multiplex PCR, while the TCRdb copy is restricted to in-frame clones and leaves out a portion. The sample has more than 150,000 clones, around 80% seen once. The CDR3 has 15 residues. Germline lookup yields CDR1 LNHDA and CDR2 SQIVND (reference sequence). The junction had 6 bases not matched to a gene; V was cut back by 0 bases and J by 7 bases. This clone was recorded only once. The specimen was PBMCs. The gene calls are TRBV19 and TRBJ1-5; 7 nucleotides line up with TRBD1. The sequence derives from a woman aged 25-40 years in good health and CMV-seronegative. The CDR3, as DNA: TGTGCCAGTAGTATAGATGGTGACAGGGCGCAGCCCCAGCATTTT. Translation: CASSIDGDRAQPQHF.